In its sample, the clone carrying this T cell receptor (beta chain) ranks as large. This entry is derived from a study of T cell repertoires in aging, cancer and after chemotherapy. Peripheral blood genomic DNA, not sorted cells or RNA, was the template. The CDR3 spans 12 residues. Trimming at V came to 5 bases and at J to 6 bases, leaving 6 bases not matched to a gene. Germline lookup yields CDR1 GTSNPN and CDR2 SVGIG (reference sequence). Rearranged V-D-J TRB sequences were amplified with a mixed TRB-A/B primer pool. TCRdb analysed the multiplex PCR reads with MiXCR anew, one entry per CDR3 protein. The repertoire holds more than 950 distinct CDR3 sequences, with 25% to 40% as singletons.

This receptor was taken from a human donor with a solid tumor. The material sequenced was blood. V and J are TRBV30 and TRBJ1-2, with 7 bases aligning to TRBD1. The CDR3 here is CAWDDRDNGYTF. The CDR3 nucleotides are TGTGCCTGGGATGACAGGGATAATGGCTACACCTTC.